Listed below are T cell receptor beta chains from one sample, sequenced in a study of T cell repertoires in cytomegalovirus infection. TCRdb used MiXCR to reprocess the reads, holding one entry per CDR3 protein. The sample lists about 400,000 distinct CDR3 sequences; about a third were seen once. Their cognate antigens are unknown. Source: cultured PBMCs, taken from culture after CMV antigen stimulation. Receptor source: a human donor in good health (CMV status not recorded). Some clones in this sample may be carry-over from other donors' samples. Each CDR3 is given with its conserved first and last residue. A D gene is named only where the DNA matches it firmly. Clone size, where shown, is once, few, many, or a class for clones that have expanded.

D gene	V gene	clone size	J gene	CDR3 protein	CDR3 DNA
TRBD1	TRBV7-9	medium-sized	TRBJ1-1	CASSLPTGMNTEAFF	TGTGCCAGCAGCTTGCCGACAGGGATGAACACTGAAGCTTTCTTT
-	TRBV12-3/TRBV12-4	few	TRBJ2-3	CASSLNGPPPDTQYF	TGTGCCAGCAGTTTAAACGGGCCCCCTCCAGATACGCAGTATTTT
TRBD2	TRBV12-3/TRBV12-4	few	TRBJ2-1	CASSQGTRGSYNEQFF	TGTGCCAGCAGTCAGGGGACTAGGGGCTCCTACAATGAGCAGTTCTTC
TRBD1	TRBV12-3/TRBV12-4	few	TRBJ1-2	CASSRDRDYGYTF	TGTGCCAGCAGTCGGGACAGAGACTATGGCTACACCTTC
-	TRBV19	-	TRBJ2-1	CASSDMGSSYNEQFF	TGTGCCAGTAGCGATATGGGGAGCTCCTACAATGAGCAGTTCTTC
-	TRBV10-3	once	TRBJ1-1	CAISEAGGAEAFF	TGTGCCATCAGTGAGGCAGGAGGGGCTGAAGCTTTCTTT
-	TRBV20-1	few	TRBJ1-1	CSASVGSTEAFF	TGCAGTGCTAGTGTGGGGAGCACTGAAGCTTTCTTT
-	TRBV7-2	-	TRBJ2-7	CASSLGSMRSEQYF	TGTGCCAGCAGCTTAGGAAGCATGCGCTCCGAGCAGTACTTC
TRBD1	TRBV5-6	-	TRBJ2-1	CASSGGGQGYNEQFF	TGTGCCAGCAGCGGAGGGGGACAGGGTTACAATGAGCAGTTCTTC
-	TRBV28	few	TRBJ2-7	CASSSYRTRPLYEQYF	TGTGCCAGCAGTTCCTACCGGACTCGCCCCCTCTACGAGCAGTACTTC
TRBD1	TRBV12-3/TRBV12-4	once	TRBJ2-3	CASTLGTGGADTQYF	TGTGCCAGCACCTTAGGGACAGGGGGCGCAGATACGCAGTATTTT
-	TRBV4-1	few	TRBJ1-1	CASSQVGSGQPEAFF	TGCGCCAGCAGCCAAGTTGGCTCTGGCCAGCCTGAAGCTTTCTTT
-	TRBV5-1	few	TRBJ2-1	CASSDRRQGGNEQFF	TGCGCCAGCAGTGACAGGAGACAGGGAGGAAATGAGCAGTTCTTC
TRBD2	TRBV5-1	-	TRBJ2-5	CASSLESVAGLYQETQYF	TGCGCCAGCAGCTTGGAAAGTGTAGCGGGGCTGTACCAAGAGACCCAGTACTTC
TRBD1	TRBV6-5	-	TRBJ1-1	CASRLLSGTGWNTEAFF	TGTGCCAGCAGGCTACTCTCCGGGACAGGGTGGAACACTGAAGCTTTCTTT
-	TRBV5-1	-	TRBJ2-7	CASSPTRPSYEQYF	TGCGCCAGCAGCCCCACGCGGCCCTCCTACGAGCAGTACTTC
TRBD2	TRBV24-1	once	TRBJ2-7	CATSDPGLSFSEQYF	TGTGCCACCAGTGACCCGGGACTAAGTTTCTCCGAGCAGTACTTC
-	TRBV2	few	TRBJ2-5	CASSEARRGGQETQYF	TGTGCCAGCAGTGAAGCCAGAAGGGGTGGACAAGAGACCCAGTACTTC
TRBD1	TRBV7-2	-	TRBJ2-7	CASSFLRTGTYEQYF	TGTGCCAGCAGCTTCCTACGGACAGGGACCTACGAGCAGTACTTC
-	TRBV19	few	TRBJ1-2	CASNSDKTNYGYTF	TGTGCCAGTAATTCGGACAAAACTAACTATGGCTACACCTTC
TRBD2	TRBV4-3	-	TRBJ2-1	CASSPTSGSGEKQFF	TGCGCCAGCAGTCCTACTAGCGGGAGTGGGGAGAAGCAGTTCTTC
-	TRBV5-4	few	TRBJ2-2	CASSPQGRGNTGELFF	TGTGCCAGCAGCCCACAGGGGCGGGGGAACACCGGGGAGCTGTTTTTT
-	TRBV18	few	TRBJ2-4	CASSLHREDIQYF	TGTGCCAGCTCACTTCACAGGGAGGACATTCAGTACTTC
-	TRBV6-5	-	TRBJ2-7	CASSPGSLEQYF	TGTGCCAGCAGCCCTGGCAGTCTCGAGCAGTACTTC
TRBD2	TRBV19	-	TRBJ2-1	CASERSSGRARDEQFF	TGTGCCAGTGAACGGTCTAGCGGGAGGGCGCGGGATGAGCAGTTCTTC
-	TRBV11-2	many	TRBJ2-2	CASRQVTGELFF	TGTGCCAGCAGACAGGTCACCGGGGAGCTGTTTTTT
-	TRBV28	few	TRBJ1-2	CASSLLQGWNGGYTF	TGTGCCAGCAGTTTACTTCAGGGTTGGAACGGTGGCTACACCTTC
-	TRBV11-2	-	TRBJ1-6	CASREPGKRINSPLHF	TGTGCCAGCAGGGAACCGGGAAAGAGGATAAATTCACCCCTCCACTTT
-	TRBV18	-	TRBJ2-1	CASWSRQASSYNEQFF	TGTGCCAGCTGGAGTCGACAGGCCAGCTCCTACAATGAGCAGTTCTTC
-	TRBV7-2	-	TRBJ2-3	CASSIGDPTTDTQYF	TGTGCCAGCAGCATTGGGGACCCAACCACAGATACGCAGTATTTT
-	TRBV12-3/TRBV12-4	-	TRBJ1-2	CASSDRLWYGYTF	TGTGCCAGCAGCGATAGGCTTTGGTATGGCTACACCTTC
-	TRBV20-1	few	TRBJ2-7	CSASAGHSYEQYF	TGCAGTGCTTCAGCGGGACACTCCTACGAGCAGTACTTC
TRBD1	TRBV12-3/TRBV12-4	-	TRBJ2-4	CASSLGQGGQNIQYF	TGTGCCAGCAGTTTGGGACAGGGAGGGCAAAACATTCAGTACTTC
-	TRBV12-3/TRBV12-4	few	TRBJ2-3	CASKAGEGLYTQYF	TGTGCCAGCAAAGCAGGGGAAGGGCTCTATACGCAGTATTTT
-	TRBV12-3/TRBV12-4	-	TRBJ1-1	CASRVITGRAFF	TGTGCCAGCAGGGTTATTACAGGGAGAGCTTTCTTT
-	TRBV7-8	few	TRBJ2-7	CASSLTRVPISYEQYF	TGTGCCAGCAGCTTAACCAGGGTCCCCATCTCCTACGAGCAGTACTTC
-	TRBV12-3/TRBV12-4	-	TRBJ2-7	CASSLNSGALYEQYF	TGTGCCAGCAGTTTAAATTCGGGCGCCCTCTACGAGCAGTACTTC
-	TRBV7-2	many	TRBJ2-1	CASNRVSQRNEQFF	TGTGCCAGCAACCGGGTGTCCCAGAGGAATGAGCAGTTCTTC
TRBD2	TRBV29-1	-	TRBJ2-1	CSVEVAGAGEQFF	TGCAGCGTTGAAGTAGCGGGAGCTGGGGAGCAGTTCTTC
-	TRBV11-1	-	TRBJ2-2	CASSLRIDPLGEELFF	TGTGCCAGCAGCTTAAGGATAGACCCCTTGGGAGAGGAGCTGTTTTTT
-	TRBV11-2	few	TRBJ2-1	CASSLDGGTRRPVFF	TGTGCCAGCAGCTTAGATGGCGGGACTCGCCGGCCTGTGTTCTTC
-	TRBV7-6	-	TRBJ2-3	CASSLVARTDTQYF	TGTGCCAGCAGCTTAGTTGCGCGCACAGATACGCAGTATTTT
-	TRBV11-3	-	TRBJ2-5	CASSWGLWDKREAKETQYF	TGTGCCAGCAGCTGGGGACTGTGGGACAAAAGAGAGGCGAAGGAGACCCAGTACTTC
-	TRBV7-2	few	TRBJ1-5	CASSLEQGDNQPQHF	TGTGCCAGCAGCTTAGAACAGGGAGACAATCAGCCCCAGCATTTT
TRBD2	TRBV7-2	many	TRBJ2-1	CASSLVLAGVRNEQFF	TGTGCCAGCAGCTTAGTTCTAGCGGGAGTGCGGAATGAGCAGTTCTTC
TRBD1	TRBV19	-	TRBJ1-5	CASSMKMWTGDQPQHF	TGTGCCAGTAGTATGAAGATGTGGACAGGGGATCAGCCCCAGCATTTT
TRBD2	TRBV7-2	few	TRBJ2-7	CASTKTSGNSYEQYF	TGTGCCAGCACCAAGACTAGCGGTAACTCCTACGAGCAGTACTTC
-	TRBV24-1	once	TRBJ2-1	CATSESDAFISGDNEQFF	TGTGCCACCAGTGAAAGTGACGCCTTTATCTCCGGAGACAATGAGCAGTTCTTC
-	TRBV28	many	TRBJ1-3	CASRVDSSGNTIYF	TGTGCCAGCAGGGTTGACAGCTCTGGAAACACCATATATTTT
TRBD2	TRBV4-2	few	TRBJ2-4	CASSPGLAGSKNIQYF	TGTGCCAGCAGCCCAGGACTAGCGGGAAGCAAAAACATTCAGTACTTC
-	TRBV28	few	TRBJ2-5	CASSLLGREGQETQYF	TGTGCCAGCAGTTTATTGGGCAGGGAAGGTCAAGAGACCCAGTACTTC
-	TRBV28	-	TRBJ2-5	CASMEETQYF	TGTGCCAGCATGGAAGAGACCCAGTACTTC
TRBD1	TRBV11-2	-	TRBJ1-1	CASSPTGDEAFF	TGTGCCAGCAGCCCCACAGGGGATGAAGCTTTCTTT
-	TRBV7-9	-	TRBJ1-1	CASSQGHQQTTEAFF	TGTGCCAGCAGCCAGGGACACCAACAGACCACTGAAGCTTTCTTT
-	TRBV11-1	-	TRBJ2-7	CASSLAVAGEQYF	TGTGCCAGCAGCTTAGCGGTAGCTGGCGAGCAGTACTTC
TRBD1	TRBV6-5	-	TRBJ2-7	CASSYLGQGAREQYF	TGTGCCAGCAGTTACTTGGGACAGGGGGCAAGAGAGCAGTACTTC